This entry lists 29 T cell receptor beta chains sequenced from one sample in a study of blood T cell repertoires in COVID-19. Clones were sequenced by immunoSEQ multiplex PCR, and TCRdb holds only the in-frame ones, with some missing. This table holds 400,000 to 550,000 clones, roughly 89% found once. The sample taken for sequencing was peripheral blood. Every receptor here comes from a woman between 25 and 40 years old with acute or convalescent COVID-19.

This chain connects TRBV5-1 to TRBJ2-1; TRBD2 aligns across 8 bases. CDR1 and CDR2 (germline): SGHRS, YFSETQ. The CDR3 contains 17 residues. The V and J ends lost 0 bases and 1 base, in that order; junction bases with no gene match: 6. This CDR3 is CASSLVRGANSYNEQFF. CDR3 DNA sequence: TGCGCCAGCAGCTTGGTGCGGGGGGCGAATTCCTACAATGAGCAGTTCTTC.

The V gene is TRBV11-2, the J gene TRBJ2-7, with TRBD1 matching 11 bases. The germline V gene encodes CDR1 SGHAT and CDR2 FQNNGV. The CDR3 has 15 residues. Unmatched junction bases numbered 5, after V lost 3 bases and J lost 4 bases. The CDR3 nucleotides are TGTGCCAGCAGCTTGGCGGGACAGGGGGTATACGAGCAGTACTTC. It codes for CASSLAGQGVYEQYF.

The chain is built from TRBV7-3 and TRBJ2-3; 7 nucleotides match TRBD2. The length of the CDR3 is 14 residues. J gave up 5 bases and V 8 bases, and 10 bases lay outside the gene matches. The V gene's germline CDR1 is SGHTA and CDR2 FQGTGA. The CDR3 DNA sequence: TGTGCCAGCGGCGGGGGAGGGGTGCAAGATACGCAGTATTTT. Amino acids: CASGGGGVQDTQYF.

V gene TRBV11-2 combines with J gene TRBJ1-6; D is undetermined. CDR3 length: 16 amino acids. Per germline, CDR1 SGHAT and CDR2 FQNNGV. V shed 6 bases and J shed 2 bases, with 14 bases lying between them. Written as DNA, the CDR3 is TGTGCCAGCAGGCGGGAGAGACAAACCTATAATTCACCCCTCCACTTT. The encoded protein is CASRRERQTYNSPLHF.

V usage is TRBV4-1 and J usage is TRBJ2-3; perhaps TRBD2 as D (7 bases). V was cut by 4 bases and J by 2 bases, with 22 bases left in between. Germline assignment: CDR1 MGHRA and CDR2 YSYEKL. This CDR3 spans 18 amino acids. CDR3 in amino acids: CASSPGKGGKKDTDTQYF. The CDR3, as DNA: TGCGCCAGCAGCCCGGGGAAGGGGGGGAAAAAAGACACAGATACGCAGTATTTT.

The chain employs TRBV15 and TRBJ1-5; 10 nucleotides agree with TRBD1. V was pared by 5 bases and J by 8 bases, with 6 bases of the junction left unmatched. CDR3 size: 14 residues. CDR1 and CDR2 from the germline V gene are LNHNV and YYDKDF (reference sequence). The CDR3 region is CATSGTGDEEPQHF. The CDR3 DNA is TGTGCCACCAGCGGGACAGGGGATGAGGAGCCCCAGCATTTT.

This clone was seen only once. The genes are TRBV6-5 and TRBJ2-3; perhaps TRBD2 as D (5 bases). This CDR3 has 13 residues. CDR1 is MNHEY, CDR2 SVGAGI, per germline. V was clipped by 6 bases and J by 9 bases, with 16 bases between them. The chain's CDR3 is CASRSTRVGTQYF. The CDR3 bases are TGTGCCAGCAGGTCGACGAGGGTCGGGACGCAGTATTTT.

This chain connects TRBV2 to TRBJ2-7, with D tentatively TRBD2 (6 bases). There are 13 residues in the CDR3. Germline V lookup: CDR1 SNHLY, CDR2 FYNNEI. Trimming shortened V by 5 bases and J by 0 bases, and 8 bases separated the two germline ends. The CDR3 here is CASSSGASYEQYF. CDR3 DNA: TGTGCCAGCAGTTCGGGAGCCTCCTACGAGCAGTACTTC.

The count of this clone is one. The chain carries TRBV7-2 and TRBJ1-1; 8 nucleotides line up with TRBD1. Germline V lookup: CDR1 SGHTA, CDR2 FQGNSA. The CDR3 is made up of 13 amino acids. V lost 5 bases to trimming and J lost 8 bases; unmatched junction nucleotides: 7. The CDR3 sequence: CASSPDRVKEAFF. CDR3 DNA sequence: TGTGCCAGCAGCCCGGACAGGGTTAAAGAAGCTTTCTTT.

V usage is TRBV12-5 and J usage is TRBJ2-5; D is undetermined. The CDR3 runs to 12 residues. Germline V gene data show CDR1 as LGHNT and CDR2 as FRNRAP. V was shortened by 7 bases and J by 5 bases, with 11 bases between the two germline ends. CDR3 region: CASATNSETQYF. CDR3 nucleotides: TGTGCTAGTGCCACGAACTCGGAGACCCAGTACTTC.

This clone was counted once. The V gene is TRBV2, the J gene TRBJ1-2; 11 nucleotides agree with TRBD1. The ends lost 5 bases at V and 7 bases at J; junction bases unmatched: 6. The length of the CDR3 is 14 residues. CDR1 is SNHLY, CDR2 FYNNEI, per germline. The CDR3 spells CASSPGTGGFGYTF. For the CDR3, the DNA is TGTGCCAGCAGTCCGGGGACAGGGGGATTTGGCTACACCTTC.

CDR3 residues: CASSLTSVETQYF. In DNA form, the CDR3 reads TGTGCCAGCAGCCTAACTAGCGTCGAGACCCAGTACTTC. The chain recombines TRBV3-1 (or the pseudogene TRBV3-2) with TRBJ2-5; 7 bases fit TRBD2. J gave up 5 bases and V 4 bases, and 4 bases lay outside the gene matches. The length of the CDR3 is 13 residues. The germline V gene has CDR1 LGHDT and CDR2 YNNKEL (reference sequence).

This chain uses TRBV13 with TRBJ2-1, with 9 positions matching TRBD2. This CDR3 is 16 amino acids long. V lost 1 base, J lost 3 bases, and 4 bases stayed unmatched. Germline CDR1 PRHDT, CDR2 FYEKMQ (reference sequence). CDR3 protein: CASSLVASGVYNEQFF. CDR3 nucleotides: TGTGCCAGCAGCTTAGTGGCTAGCGGGGTCTACAATGAGCAGTTCTTC.

The chain carries TRBV11-2 and TRBJ2-5; 7 bases fit TRBD1. The CDR3 contains 15 residues. V lost 5 bases and J lost 2; bases outside the gene matches: 8. Germline assignment: CDR1 SGHAT and CDR2 FQNNGV. CDR3 loop: CASSLPGQKQETQYF. Written as DNA, the CDR3 is TGTGCCAGCAGCCTCCCGGGACAGAAACAAGAGACCCAGTACTTC.

The rearrangement links TRBV4-1 to TRBJ2-1; possible D gene TRBD1, 6 bases. Looked up from germline, CDR1 is MGHRA and CDR2 is YSYEKL. The CDR3 loop spans 15 amino acids. Trimming cost V 4 bases and J 12 bases, with 22 bases left between them. The CDR3 DNA reads TGCGCCAGCAGCCCTATACTCAGTCAGGGGTCTGTGCAGTTCTTC. Its protein is CASSPILSQGSVQFF.

CDR3 bases: TGTGCCTGGAGTCATAACGGTCTGAACACTGAAGCTTTCTTT. It codes for CAWSHNGLNTEAFF. The rearrangement joins TRBV30 to TRBJ1-1, with D uncertain. This CDR3 has 14 residues. The V end was cut by 2 bases, the J end by 0 bases, with 10 bases between. Germline values: CDR1 GTSNPN, CDR2 SVGIG (reference sequence).

The gene calls are TRBV30 and TRBJ1-6; possibly TRBD1 for D (5 bases). This CDR3 contains 13 residues. From germline, CDR1 is GTSNPN and CDR2 SVGIG (reference sequence). Trimming shortened V by 3 bases and J by 10 bases, and 13 bases separated the two germline ends. This CDR3 is CAWSPRDSSPLHF. For the CDR3, the DNA is TGTGCCTGGAGCCCCCGGGACTCCTCACCCCTCCACTTT.

J is TRBJ2-3 and V is TRBV19, with 8 positions matching TRBD2. CDR3 length: 16 residues. In germline, CDR1 is LNHDA, CDR2 SQIVND (reference sequence). V lost 3 bases to trimming and J lost 3 bases; unmatched junction nucleotides: 8. CDR3 loop: CASSIGGARSTDTQYF. The CDR3 nucleotides read TGTGCCAGTAGTATCGGGGGGGCTCGTTCTACAGATACGCAGTATTTT.

This clone has a single count. This chain links TRBV7-9 with TRBJ2-3; 7 bases are a match to TRBD1. Germline-derived CDR1 and CDR2 are SEHNR and FQNEAQ (reference sequence). After removal of 5 bases from V and 2 bases from J, the junction contained 16 bases not matched to a gene. There are 18 residues in the CDR3. The DNA of the CDR3 is TGTGCCAGCAGCACGACAGGGATGGGTGCTACCTACACAGATACGCAGTATTTT. Its translation: CASSTTGMGATYTDTQYF.

This sequence joins TRBV5-1 and TRBJ1-4; D is unclear. CDR1 and CDR2 from the germline V gene are SGHRS and YFSETQ. The CDR3 has 13 amino acids. V dropped 0 bases and J dropped 4 bases, with 4 bases sitting between them. CDR3 DNA: TGCGCCAGCAGCTTGGGACTTAATGAAAAACTGTTTTTT. Translated: CASSLGLNEKLFF.

The gene calls are TRBV11-2 and TRBJ2-1, with D tentatively TRBD2 (6 bases). Trimming left V 3 bases short and J 7 bases short, with 16 bases between. Germline-derived CDR1 and CDR2 are SGHAT and FQNNGV. The CDR3 length is 15 residues. CDR3 loop: CASSLVQASGNEQFF. In nucleotides, the CDR3 is TGTGCCAGCAGCTTGGTACAGGCGAGCGGGAATGAGCAGTTCTTC. Variable domain in full (rest from reference TRBV11-2 and TRBJ2-1): EAGVAQSPRYKIIEKRQSVAFWCNPISGHATLYWYQQILGQGPKLLIQFQNNGVVDDSQLPKDRFSAERLKGVDSTLKIQPAKLEDSAVYLCASSLVQASGNEQFFGPGTRLTVL.

The gene calls are TRBV4-2 and TRBJ2-3, with 10 positions matching TRBD2. J gave up 5 bases and V 6 bases, and 8 bases lay outside the gene matches. CDR1 LGHNA and CDR2 YNFKEQ come from the germline V gene. This CDR3 region has 15 residues. The CDR3 DNA reads as TGTGCCAGCAGGTCAGCGGGGGGGCCGAAAGATACGCAGTATTTT. Translation gives CASRSAGGPKDTQYF.

The V call is TRBV5-1, the J call TRBJ2-1; possible D gene TRBD2, 6 bases. Trimming cost V 7 bases and J 4 bases, with 15 bases left between them. CDR1 and CDR2 from the germline V gene are SGHRS and YFSETQ. CDR3 length: 14 amino acids. The CDR3 sequence: CASGDSPGYNEQFF. The CDR3 region has the DNA TGCGCCAGCGGGGACTCCCCGGGTTACAATGAGCAGTTCTTC.

The chain uses TRBV30 and TRBJ1-2, with TRBD1 as a possible D gene (5 bases). Looked up from germline, CDR1 is GTSNPN and CDR2 is SVGIG (reference sequence). The CDR3 spans 14 residues. The ends were cut back, 5 bases at V and 0 bases at J, with 13 bases in the middle. CDR3 DNA: TGTGCCTGGCAGGGATACCCTGCTAACTATGGCTACACCTTC. Translated, it gives CAWQGYPANYGYTF.

The chain recombines TRBV29-1 with TRBJ1-2; TRBD1 is a possible D gene (6 bases). V was trimmed by 4 bases and J by 4 bases, leaving 7 bases between them. This CDR3 is 11 amino acids long. Germline V lookup: CDR1 SQVTM, CDR2 ANQGSEA. CDR3 sequence reads: CSVVQGYGYTF. Written as DNA, the CDR3 is TGCAGCGTTGTACAGGGCTATGGCTACACCTTC.

The CDR3 protein is CSVGSSNRIRYEKLFF. DNA for the CDR3: TGCAGCGTCGGGAGCTCCAACCGTATCAGGTATGAAAAACTGTTTTTT. The chain uses TRBV29-1 and TRBJ1-4, with D hard to call. The germline V and J ends were trimmed by 6 bases and 6 bases, with 23 bases remaining between them. In germline, CDR1 is SQVTM, CDR2 ANQGSEA. The CDR3 consists of 16 residues.

This chain joins TRBV6-5 and TRBJ2-2, with D maybe TRBD2 (5 bases). V was cut by 8 bases and J by 1 base, with 11 bases left in between. This CDR3 is built from 14 residues. The V gene's germline CDR1 is MNHEY and CDR2 SVGAGI. CDR3 amino acids: CASLRGKNTGELFF. The CDR3 DNA sequence: TGTGCCAGCTTGAGAGGGAAGAACACCGGGGAGCTGTTTTTT.

The chain recombines TRBV4-1 with TRBJ1-5; D remains ambiguous. From germline, CDR1 is MGHRA and CDR2 YSYEKL. Between the trimmed V and J ends, which lost 2 bases and 1 base, there was a span of 9 bases. The CDR3 is made up of 15 amino acids. The CDR3 bases are TGCGCCAGCAGCCAACAGATTTTCAGCAATCAGCCCCAGCATTTT. This encodes CASSQQIFSNQPQHF.

This chain joins TRBV15 and TRBJ2-6; a possible D gene is TRBD2 (5 bases). The CDR3 covers 16 residues. Trimming took off 5 bases at V and 1 base at J, with 12 bases between the two ends. Germline values: CDR1 LNHNV, CDR2 YYDKDF (reference sequence). The CDR3 DNA reads as TGTGCCACCAGCTCGCAAGGAGGATCTGGGGCCAACGTCCTGACTTTC. Its translation: CATSSQGGSGANVLTF.